This TCR beta chain stems from a study of blood T cell repertoires in COVID-19. Study overall: Samples representing acute and convalescent COVID-19 were sourced from the United States, Italy and Spain. T cells, B-cell-depleted T cells, or PBMCs provided the cDNA or gDNA that served as material.

Original processing methods: Amplification of reference gene primers provided the estimated nucleated cell counts. Sequencing used immunoSEQ multiplex PCR; TCRdb keeps in-frame clones, though not all of them. Clone size and the V and J calls come from that table; the DNA yielded D and trimming. The repertoire includes around 200,000 clones, around 85% of them detected once, and about 2.2% sits in the top ten. The V gene's germline CDR1 is SGDLS and CDR2 YYNGEE. The CDR3 spans 15 residues. V shed 1 base and J shed 1 base, with 6 bases lying between them. This TCR was sampled from a woman between 50 and 59 years old with acute or convalescent COVID-19. The sequenced sample was peripheral blood. The chain carries TRBV9 and TRBJ1-6, with D hard to call. Written as DNA, the CDR3 is TGTGCCAGCAGCGTACAAGCTTCCTATAATTCACCCCTCCACTTT. Translating gives CASSVQASYNSPLHF.